At least ten counts were recorded for the clone carrying this TCR beta chain. Its specificity is not known. The source of the sample is a study of human T cells and chemical hapten exposure. Background on the study: Slight volume differences across pooled libraries mainly accounted for varying per-sample TCR yields.

Findings of the study overall: Sensitizing to DPC left TCRs with a frequency above 1 in 1000 unaltered.

The CDR3 contains 15 residues. The V gene end was trimmed by 4 bases and the J gene end by 6 bases; junction bases not matched to a gene: 5. Germline V CDR1 and CDR2: MRHNA, SNTAGT. One entry per CDR3 protein, called by TCRdb with MiXCR from the RACE reads. The sample has 100,000 to 150,000 distinct CDR3 sequences; approximately 9.1% are singletons. Stated time point: healthy volunteer bleed at 2 weeks. Before extraction, the whole blood was not fractionated, and total RNA was taken from it. The origin of this receptor is a male donor in good health. Some clones in this sample may be carry-over from other donors' samples. Sequenced material: whole blood. The chain employs TRBV6-4 and TRBJ2-1; 11 nucleotides match TRBD2. This CDR3 reads CASSGLAGSINEQFF. As DNA, the CDR3 is TGTGCCAGCAGTGGACTAGCGGGATCTATCAATGAGCAGTTCTTC.